A single sample is the source of the 30 T cell receptor beta chains below, sequenced in a study of CD8+CD57+ T cells in acquired aplastic anemia. TCR beta VDJ and CDR3 profiles were obtained from a genomic DNA template. TCRdb re-called the reads with MiXCR, one entry per CDR3 protein. Of around 200,000 distinct CDR3 sequences detected, around half appear once; the ten largest clones hold more than 15%. The specimen sequenced was sorted CD4+, CD8+, or CD8+CD57+ T cells (not recorded which) from PBMCs. The receptors come from a human donor in good health, serving as a control.

The chain uses TRBV5-1 and TRBJ2-7; D uncertain. The V end lost 3 bases, the J end lost 2 bases, and 9 bases lay between the germline ends. The length of the CDR3 is 13 residues. Germline V gene sequence: CDR1 SGHRS, CDR2 YFSETQ. The CDR3: CASSSDGTYEQYF. In nucleotides, the CDR3 is TGCGCCAGCAGCTCAGACGGTACCTACGAGCAGTACTTC.

The table lists this clonotype with many counts. The V gene is TRBV4-3, the J gene TRBJ2-3; tentatively, D is TRBD1 (5 bases). V was clipped by 0 bases and J by 2 bases, with 15 bases between them. This CDR3 is 17 amino acids long. Germline V gene sequence: CDR1 LGHNA, CDR2 YSLEER. The CDR3 is CASSQDGAQLFTDTQYF. Here the CDR3 DNA reads TGCGCCAGCAGCCAAGATGGGGCACAGTTATTCACAGATACGCAGTATTTT.

This clonotype was found many times. V gene TRBV7-6 combines with J gene TRBJ2-5, with D possibly TRBD1 on 5 matching bases. There are 15 residues in the CDR3. Germline CDR1 SGHVS, CDR2 FNYEAQ. V lost 3 bases to trimming and J lost 0 bases, with 11 bases between them. CDR3 loop: CASSLVGRYQETQYF. The CDR3 bases are TGTGCCAGCAGCTTGGTGGGGCGCTACCAAGAGACCCAGTACTTC. Full variable domain (remainder filled in from reference TRBV7-6 and TRBJ2-5): GAGVSQSPRYKVTKRGQDVALRCDPISGHVSLYWYRQALGQGPEFLTYFNYEAQQDKSGLPNDRFSAERPEGSISTLTIQRTEQRDSAMYRCASSLVGRYQETQYFGPGTRLLVL.

This clonotype was counted ten times or more. V is TRBV19 and J is TRBJ2-1, with a possible D match to TRBD2 (6 bases). The CDR3 consists of 16 residues. Germline V gives CDR1 LNHDA, CDR2 SQIVND (reference sequence). Trimming cost V 2 bases and J 3 bases, with 14 bases left between them. The CDR3 is CASSIPGLTVYNEQFF. CDR3 in DNA: TGTGCCAGTAGTATACCCGGACTAACCGTCTACAATGAGCAGTTCTTC.

This clonotype was detected only a few times. This CDR3 reads CASSLDLGSTYEQYF. In DNA form, the CDR3 reads TGTGCCAGCAGCTTAGACTTAGGCAGTACCTACGAGCAGTACTTC. The chain is built from TRBV7-2 and TRBJ2-7; D remains unclear. Germline values: CDR1 SGHTA, CDR2 FQGNSA. V was trimmed by 1 base and J by 2 bases, leaving 12 bases between them. The CDR3 has 15 amino acids.

The V call is TRBV15, the J call TRBJ2-7; D is undetermined. Trimming stripped 0 bases from V and 3 bases from J, with 12 bases between. Germline CDR1 reads LNHNV; CDR2 reads YYDKDF (reference sequence). The CDR3 runs to 15 residues. The CDR3 DNA is TGTGCCACCAGCAGAGACAGTCAGACGGTCTACGAGCAGTACTTC. This encodes CATSRDSQTVYEQYF.

There are many counts of this clonotype. The rearrangement links TRBV12-3 or TRBV12-4 to TRBJ2-2; 13 bases map to TRBD2. The CDR3 has 16 amino acids. With V trimmed by 8 bases and J by 4 bases, 7 bases remained unmatched. The CDR3 bases are TGTGCCAGCCCCATGGGACTAGCGGGGCGCACCGGGGAGCTGTTTTTT. This gives the protein CASPMGLAGRTGELFF.

This chain links TRBV19 with TRBJ2-3; 7 nucleotides match TRBD1. Per the germline V gene, CDR1 is LNHDA and CDR2 is SQIVND (reference sequence). The length of the CDR3 is 13 residues. With V trimmed by 6 bases and J by 4 bases, 4 bases remained unmatched. The CDR3 region has the DNA TGTGCCAGTAGATGGGACAGCGCAGATACGCAGTATTTT. The encoded protein is CASRWDSADTQYF.

V and J are TRBV20-1 and TRBJ2-7; a possible D gene is TRBD2 (5 bases). Deletions cut 0 bases from V and 6 bases from J, with 9 bases between. The CDR3 is made up of 12 amino acids. The germline gives CDR1 DFQATT, CDR2 SNEGSKA (reference sequence). The CDR3 loop reads CSARDRDSEQYF. CDR3 bases: TGCAGTGCTAGAGATCGGGATTCCGAGCAGTACTTC.

This clonotype has at least ten counts. This chain joins TRBV19 and TRBJ2-5, with D perhaps TRBD2 (5 bases). Germline CDR1 LNHDA, CDR2 SQIVND (reference sequence). The CDR3 is 12 residues long. Trimming pared 3 bases from V and 3 bases from J, leaving 5 bases between. CDR3 nucleotides: TGTGCCAGTAGTATGCGGGAAGAGACCCAGTACTTC. It encodes CASSMREETQYF.

This clonotype came up a few times. The V call is TRBV7-9, the J call TRBJ2-5; 7 nucleotides agree with TRBD2. Unmatched junction bases numbered 5, after V lost 5 bases and J lost 5 bases. The CDR3 spans 13 residues. Germline V gene sequence: CDR1 SEHNR, CDR2 FQNEAQ (reference sequence). CDR3 in amino acids: CASSTSVKETQYF. The CDR3 region has the DNA TGTGCCAGCAGCACTAGCGTGAAGGAGACCCAGTACTTC.

The gene calls are TRBV7-2 and TRBJ2-7; no definite D call. In germline, CDR1 is SGHTA, CDR2 FQGNSA. Trimming removed 5 bases from V and 2 bases from J, with 13 bases in between. The CDR3 consists of 14 residues. CDR3 nucleotides: TGTGCCAGCAGCAGATCACATATAGCCTACGAGCAGTACTTC. This encodes CASSRSHIAYEQYF.

Details on this clonotype: A read error may account for a junction end that differs from germline. The chain joins TRBV9 to TRBJ2-7; 8 bases align to TRBD2. Germline CDR1 SGDLS, CDR2 YYNGEE. The CDR3 covers 14 residues. This chain's CDR3 is CASSVAAGEYEQCF. CDR3 bases: TGTGCCAGCAGCGTAGCAGCGGGGGAGTACGAGCAGTGCTTC.

The genes are TRBV25-1 and TRBJ2-5; D may be TRBD2 (7 bases). Germline V lookup: CDR1 MGHDK, CDR2 SYGVNS. The CDR3 runs 14 residues. The ends were cut back, 8 bases at V and 4 bases at J, with 17 bases in the middle. CDR3 protein: CASSLRGGGETQYF. The CDR3, as DNA: TGTGCCAGCTCCCTTAGGGGGGGTGGAGAGACCCAGTACTTC.

The CDR3 is CASSSRASGRADTQYF. Here the CDR3 DNA reads TGTGCCAGCAGCTCCAGGGCTAGCGGGAGGGCAGATACGCAGTATTTT. The chain carries TRBV3-1 and TRBJ2-3; 12 nucleotides match TRBD2. CDR1 LGHDT and CDR2 YNNKEL come from the germline V gene (reference sequence). Losses at the gene ends were 5 bases for V and 4 bases for J; bases not matched to a gene: 7. CDR3 size: 16 residues.

This chain uses TRBV9 with TRBJ2-2; D is unresolved. Between the trimmed V and J ends, which lost 4 bases and 6 bases, there was a span of 7 bases. Germline assignment: CDR1 SGDLS and CDR2 YYNGEE. This CDR3 spans 12 amino acids. The CDR3, as DNA: TGTGCCAGCAGCCCATTCCCCGGGGAGCTGTTTTTT. This sequence encodes CASSPFPGELFF.

The genes are TRBV20-1 and TRBJ2-6; 15 nucleotides agree with TRBD2. V gave up 5 bases and J gave up 11 bases; unmatched junction bases: 10. The CDR3 contains 16 residues. Looked up from germline, CDR1 is DFQATT and CDR2 is SNEGSKA (reference sequence). CDR3 DNA: TGCAGTGCTGGTGGGACTAGCGGGGGGCGAGCCTACGTCCTGACTTTC. Its protein product is CSAGGTSGGRAYVLTF.

The table lists this clonotype with a few counts. The rearrangement links TRBV3-1 to TRBJ1-2; D might be TRBD1 (6 bases). Germline V lookup: CDR1 LGHDT, CDR2 YNNKEL (reference sequence). The CDR3 has 16 amino acids. V was pared by 0 bases and J by 8 bases, with 19 bases between. CDR3 residues: CASSQEDPQGRGGYTF. Here the CDR3 DNA reads TGTGCCAGCAGCCAAGAGGACCCACAGGGTCGGGGGGGCTACACCTTC.

The V gene is TRBV2, the J gene TRBJ1-6; 12 nucleotides agree with TRBD1. V gave up 2 bases and J gave up 9 bases; unmatched junction bases: 11. Germline-derived CDR1 and CDR2 are SNHLY and FYNNEI. This CDR3 contains 18 residues. The CDR3 protein is CASSERKPGTGGSSPLHF. In DNA, the CDR3 is TGTGCCAGCAGTGAACGAAAACCTGGGACAGGGGGCAGTTCACCCCTCCACTTT.

Regarding this clonotype: At one end the junction does not follow the germline gene, possibly because of a read error. CDR3 in amino acids: CATSRDVSTEAFF. In DNA, the CDR3 is TGTGCCACCAGCAGAGATGTCAGCACTGAAGCCTTCTTT. The chain recombines TRBV15 with TRBJ1-1; no reliable D call. This CDR3 region has 13 residues. Germline V CDR1 and CDR2: LNHNV, YYDKDF (reference sequence).

The genes are TRBV3-1 and TRBJ1-3, with 7 bases fitting TRBD1. CDR3 length: 15 residues. Trimming cost V 4 bases and J 3 bases; bases outside gene matches: 6. Germline V gene lookup returns CDR1 LGHDT and CDR2 YNNKEL (reference sequence). CDR3 region: CASSLAGTVGNTIYF. The DNA for the CDR3 is TGTGCCAGCAGCCTGGCCGGGACAGTTGGAAACACCATATATTTT.

This clonotype has ten or more counts. The genes are TRBV20-1 and TRBJ1-5, with D maybe TRBD1 (6 bases). The V gene's germline CDR1 is DFQATT and CDR2 SNEGSKA (reference sequence). Trimming took 3 bases from V and 0 from J, leaving 15 bases between them. This CDR3 contains 16 residues. The CDR3 is CSASSGGGNSNQPQHF. The CDR3 DNA reads TGCAGTGCTAGTTCGGGAGGGGGGAATAGCAATCAGCCCCAGCATTTT.

Details on this clonotype: The junction does not match germline at one end; this may be a read error. The V and J genes are TRBV14 and TRBJ1-2, with 9 bases fitting TRBD1. Germline V gene data show CDR1 as SGHDN and CDR2 as FVKESK. The length of the CDR3 is 15 residues. The CDR3 DNA sequence: TGTGCCAGCGGCCAAGATATACAGGGGGCACAGGGCTACACCTTC. Its protein is CASGQDIQGAQGYTF.

As to this clonotype: The germline gene is not matched at one end of the junction; a read error may be the cause. The CDR3 sequence is CSVEGGGHNEQFF. The DNA of the CDR3 is TGCAGCGTGGAAGGCGGGGGGCACAATGAGCAGTTCTTC. This rearrangement joins TRBV29-1 to TRBJ2-1; 8 nucleotides align to TRBD2. This CDR3 comprises 13 residues. Germline loops: CDR1 SQVTM, CDR2 ANQGSEA.

Points on this clonotype: This may be a read error, as it is one base from a much larger clone. The J gene is TRBJ1-4, the V gene TRBV6-4; weak D call: TRBD1 (5 bases). V was clipped by 5 bases and J by 10 bases, with 17 bases between them. The CDR3 totals 14 residues. From germline, CDR1 is MRHNA and CDR2 SNTAGT. In DNA form, the CDR3 reads TGTGCCAGCAGTTACGGTCAGGGTGGAGGAAAACTGTTTTTT. Translating it yields CASSYGQGGGKLFF.

This clonotype was detected a few times. The chain couples TRBV5-5 to TRBJ1-4; D is perhaps TRBD1 (6 bases). CDR1 and CDR2 (germline): SGHKS, YYEKEE (reference sequence). The CDR3 length is 16 residues. With 0 bases removed from V and 7 bases from J, the gap between germline ends came to 16 bases. CDR3 bases: TGTGCCAGCAGCTTGGGAATGCAGGGAGGGGGTGAAAAACTGTTTTTT. Its translation is CASSLGMQGGGEKLFF.

J is TRBJ2-1 and V is TRBV10-3; 7 nucleotides match TRBD2. CDR3 length: 15 residues. Germline trimming cut 4 bases from V and 0 bases from J; bases unmatched to any gene: 3. From germline, CDR1 is ENHRY and CDR2 SYGVKD. The CDR3 coding sequence is TGTGCCATCAGTGGGGGGGGGAGCTCCTACAATGAGCAGTTCTTC. It specifies CAISGGGSSYNEQFF.

Remarks on this clonotype: One end of the junction varies from germline; a read error may be responsible. The rearrangement uses TRBV7-2 and TRBJ2-2; 9 bases agree with TRBD1. The CDR3 totals 16 residues. Germline CDR1 and CDR2: SGHTA and FQGNSA. In DNA form, the CDR3 reads TGTGCCAGCAGCTTGTTAGGACAGGGGAACGCCGGGGAGCTGTTTTTT. It yields the protein CASSLLGQGNAGELFF.

Ten or more counts support this clonotype. The CDR3 DNA is TGCAGTGCTAGAGATAGGGGGCAACAGCTGGGTTACGAGCAGTACTTC. It translates to CSARDRGQQLGYEQYF. The chain has TRBV20-1 and TRBJ2-7; 7 positions match TRBD1. Germline V lookup: CDR1 DFQATT, CDR2 SNEGSKA (reference sequence). The ends lost 0 bases at V and 4 bases at J; junction bases unmatched: 12. This CDR3 spans 16 amino acids.

This clonotype was recorded a few times. The chain has TRBV10-2 and TRBJ2-7, with 10 nucleotides matching TRBD1. The germline CDR1 and CDR2 sequences are WSHSY and SAAADI. Trimming took 7 bases from V and 0 from J; bases not matched to a gene: 12. The CDR3 runs to 17 residues. CDR3 residues: CASNAGTGAPSSYEQYF. CDR3 DNA sequence: TGCGCCAGCAACGCCGGGACAGGGGCGCCCTCCTCCTACGAGCAGTACTTC.